Below are 28 T cell receptor beta chains sequenced from a single sample in a study of PD-1 blockade in classical Hodgkin lymphoma (dated by TCRdb to 2018 to 2020). The receptor library was made with the immunoSEQ multiplex PCR assay. Entries here come from immuneACCESS through TCRdb and include only in-frame sequences with V and J called. Some clones fail to appear in such tables; in the studies checked, an unresolved V gene covers under half of the shortfall, and the cause of the remainder is unknown. The sample table lists about 37,000 clones, approximately 80% of them with a count of one. The ten top clones hold 9.5% to 12% of the sample. Sample time point, as interpreted from the label and publication: cycle 1 day 1 (C1D1), immediately before nivolumab initiation. Relapse after autologous stem cell transplantation had occurred in all trial patients, and cohorts A, B and C were distinguished by prior brentuximab vedotin exposure.

Sample: peripheral blood mononuclear cells (PBMCs), taken at baseline. Every receptor here comes from a human donor with classical Hodgkin lymphoma.

The chain carries TRBV28 and TRBJ2-1, with D uncertain. The V gene's germline CDR1 is MDHEN and CDR2 SYDVKM. The CDR3 consists of 13 residues. Trimming removed 3 bases at V and 15 bases at J, with 18 bases between. CDR3 protein: CASSFGRPASRFF. CDR3 coding DNA: TGTGCCAGCAGTTTTGGTCGTCCGGCCAGTCGGTTCTTC.

The chain employs TRBV15 and TRBJ2-5, with 10 bases matching TRBD2. Germline V gives CDR1 LNHNV, CDR2 YYDKDF (reference sequence). The V and J ends lost 5 bases and 4 bases, in that order; junction bases with no gene match: 7. CDR3 length: 15 residues. Written as DNA, the CDR3 is TGTGCCACCAGCGGCCGACTAGCGGGTACAGAGACCCAGTACTTC. Its translation is CATSGRLAGTETQYF.

This clone was picked up a small number of times. The V call is TRBV20-1, the J call TRBJ2-7; D call uncertain. CDR1 and CDR2 from the germline V gene are DFQATT and SNEGSKA (reference sequence). V shed 2 bases and J shed 5 bases, with 7 bases lying between them. The CDR3 is 11 amino acids. CDR3 residues: CSARKSDEQYF. DNA of the CDR3: TGCAGTGCTAGAAAAAGCGACGAGCAGTACTTC.

The V call is TRBV28, the J call TRBJ1-4; 9 bases map to TRBD1. CDR1 and CDR2 (germline): MDHEN, SYDVKM. The CDR3 extends over 16 amino acids. V dropped 3 bases and J dropped 9; count of bases not matched to a gene: 11. The CDR3 is CASSFGTGTGLKKLFF. CDR3 nucleotide sequence: TGTGCCAGCAGTTTCGGCACCGGGACAGGGCTTAAAAAACTGTTTTTT.

In its sample, this clone was seen a few times. This rearrangement joins TRBV2 to TRBJ1-4, with TRBD1 matching over 8 bases. J gave up 7 bases and V 6 bases, and 7 bases lay outside the gene matches. The CDR3 sequence is 14 residues long. The germline V gene encodes CDR1 SNHLY and CDR2 FYNNEI. CDR3 sequence: CASSLQGVVEKLFF. DNA of the CDR3: TGTGCCAGCAGCCTACAGGGGGTGGTTGAAAAACTGTTTTTT.

The rearrangement joins TRBV7-9 to TRBJ1-3; TRBD1 is a possible D gene (5 bases). CDR1 and CDR2 (germline): SEHNR, FQNEAQ (reference sequence). The CDR3 runs 13 residues. Trimming took 5 bases from V and 7 from J, leaving 12 bases between them. The CDR3 nucleotides read TGTGCCAGCAGCCCCAGGGTATTGAACACCATATATTTT. Translating it yields CASSPRVLNTIYF.

The chain employs TRBV6-1 and TRBJ1-5; TRBD1 is a possible D gene (6 bases). This CDR3 is built from 13 residues. The germline gives CDR1 MNHNS, CDR2 SASEGT. The ends were cut back, 6 bases at V and 6 bases at J, with 12 bases in the middle. This CDR3 is CASSTGFGQPQHF. DNA for the CDR3: TGTGCCAGCAGCACAGGGTTCGGTCAGCCCCAGCATTTT.

The chain couples TRBV2 to TRBJ1-2; the match to TRBD1 covers 8 bases. Losses at the gene ends were 4 bases for V and 8 bases for J; bases not matched to a gene: 6. Germline V gene data show CDR1 as SNHLY and CDR2 as FYNNEI. This CDR3 is 13 amino acids long. The CDR3 sequence: CASSGQGSWGYTF. CDR3 nucleotide sequence: TGTGCCAGCAGTGGACAGGGGAGCTGGGGCTACACCTTC.

This clone was seen more than once but under ten times. The chain combines TRBV28 with TRBJ2-5; D gene unclear. The germline V and J ends were trimmed by 3 bases and 0 bases, with 11 bases remaining between them. The CDR3 length is 15 residues. In germline, CDR1 is MDHEN, CDR2 SYDVKM. CDR3 residues: CASSLIQMYQETQYF. The CDR3 DNA reads as TGTGCCAGCAGTTTGATACAGATGTACCAAGAGACCCAGTACTTC.

The gene calls are TRBV7-2 and TRBJ2-1; unclear D gene. V was pared by 1 base and J by 7 bases, with 8 bases between. CDR3 length: 13 amino acids. The germline CDR1 and CDR2 sequences are SGHTA and FQGNSA. The CDR3 DNA sequence: TGTGCCAGCAGCTTAGAACGTTTAAATGAGCAGTTCTTC. Amino acids: CASSLERLNEQFF.

V and J are TRBV13 and TRBJ1-1, with TRBD1 as a possible D gene (5 bases). Germline loops: CDR1 PRHDT, CDR2 FYEKMQ (reference sequence). The V end was cut by 6 bases, the J end by 0 bases, with 14 bases between. There are 15 residues in the CDR3. The CDR3 region has the DNA TGTGCCAGCAGGTCGGGGCGCGGCATGAACACTGAAGCTTTCTTT. Translating gives CASRSGRGMNTEAFF.

The chain is built from TRBV5-6 and TRBJ2-2; D gene unclear. Per the germline V gene, CDR1 is SGHDT and CDR2 is YYEEEE. The CDR3 extends over 13 amino acids. The ends were cut back, 3 bases at V and 5 bases at J, with 8 bases in the middle. The CDR3: CASSSGQTGELFF. CDR3 coding DNA: TGTGCCAGCAGCTCTGGGCAGACCGGGGAGCTGTTTTTT. The full variable domain, completed using reference TRBV5-6 and TRBJ2-2, is DAGVTQSPTHLIKTRGQQVTLRCSPKSGHDTVSWYQQALGQGPQFIFQYYEEEERQRGNFPDRFSGHQFPNYSSELNVNALLLGDSALYLCASSSGQTGELFFGEGSRLTVL.

The chain is built from TRBV12-5 and TRBJ2-1, with D unresolved. V was pared by 4 bases and J by 8 bases, with 9 bases between. The CDR3 covers 12 residues. CDR1 and CDR2 (germline): LGHNT, FRNRAP. For the CDR3, the DNA is TGTGCTAGTGGTTCGCCAGAATATGAGCAGTTCTTC. Translated, it gives CASGSPEYEQFF. The full variable domain, completed using reference TRBV12-5 and TRBJ2-1, is DARVTQTPRHKVTEMGQEVTMRCQPILGHNTVFWYRQTMMQGLELLAYFRNRAPLDDSGMPKDRFSAEMPDATLATLKIQPSEPRDSAVYFCASGSPEYEQFFGPGTRLTVL.

This sequence joins TRBV9 and TRBJ2-7; perhaps TRBD2 as D (6 bases). The CDR3 is 16 amino acids. The V gene lost 10 bases and the J gene lost 4 bases, with 27 bases spanning the gap. Germline V gives CDR1 SGDLS, CDR2 YYNGEE. CDR3 sequence reads: CAQGRSGIRALYEQYF. The DNA for the CDR3 is TGTGCCCAAGGGAGGTCCGGTATTCGGGCCCTATACGAGCAGTACTTC.

This chain links TRBV5-4 with TRBJ1-1, with a weak D call TRBD1 (6 bases). The CDR3 totals 15 residues. V was cut by 1 base and J by 0 bases, with 10 bases left in between. Germline V gene sequence: CDR1 SGHNT, CDR2 YYREEE (reference sequence). The CDR3 DNA sequence: TGTGCCAGCAGCTTGCTGGGGGCGCTGAACACTGAAGCTTTCTTT. The encoded protein is CASSLLGALNTEAFF. Combining the CDR3 with reference TRBV5-4 and TRBJ1-1 gives the whole variable domain ETGVTQSPTHLIKTRGQQVTLRCSSQSGHNTVSWYQQALGQGPQFIFQYYREEENGRGNFPPRFSGLQFPNYSSELNVNALELDDSALYLCASSLLGALNTEAFFGQGTRLTVV.

V and J are TRBV28 and TRBJ2-7; TRBD1 is a possible D gene (6 bases). This CDR3 has 16 amino acids. CDR1 is MDHEN, CDR2 SYDVKM, per germline. Trimming removed 5 bases from V and 2 bases from J, with 19 bases in between. The CDR3: CASSDRTVPNPYEQYF. The CDR3 DNA sequence: TGTGCCAGCAGTGACAGGACTGTACCCAATCCCTACGAGCAGTACTTC.

This clone was detected ten times or more. V gene TRBV21-1 combines with J gene TRBJ2-5; the D segment call TRBD1 is taken from the table without a DNA check. TRBV21-1 is a listed pseudogene. The CDR3 spans 15 residues. The CDR3 region has the DNA TGTGCCAGCAGCAAATTTAGGACAGTCGAAGAGACCCAGTACTTC. Translating it yields CASSKFRTVEETQYF.

This clone was seen once. The chain combines TRBV10-1 with TRBJ2-2; 7 bases align to TRBD2. The CDR3 extends over 16 amino acids. Per the germline V gene, CDR1 is WNHNN and CDR2 is SYGVQD (reference sequence). With V trimmed by 3 bases and J by 4 bases, 8 bases remained unmatched. CDR3 sequence: CASSDPGGGSTGELFF. The CDR3 bases are TGCGCCAGCAGTGACCCCGGTGGCGGGAGCACCGGGGAGCTGTTTTTT.

The chain carries TRBV28 and TRBJ2-5, with TRBD2 matching over 12 bases. Germline-derived CDR1 and CDR2 are MDHEN and SYDVKM. With 3 bases clipped from V and 3 bases from J, the junction kept 5 bases outside the gene matches. The CDR3 consists of 16 residues. The CDR3 loop is CASSLGRLAGEETQYF. CDR3 DNA sequence: TGTGCCAGCAGTTTGGGGAGACTAGCGGGAGAAGAGACCCAGTACTTC.

This clone was seen only a few times. The V call is TRBV28, the J call TRBJ1-5; D possibly corresponds to TRBD1 (5 bases). In germline, CDR1 is MDHEN, CDR2 SYDVKM. This CDR3 has 14 residues. V was cut by 6 bases and J by 6 bases, with 15 bases left in between. CDR3 sequence reads: CASRKGGGGQPQHF. CDR3 coding DNA: TGTGCCAGCAGGAAGGGCGGTGGGGGTCAGCCCCAGCATTTT. The variable domain in full, completed from reference TRBV28 and TRBJ1-5, reads DVKVTQSSRYLVKRTGEKVFLECVQDMDHENMFWYRQDPGLGLRLIYFSYDVKMKEKGDIPEGYSVSREKKERFSLILESASTNQTSMYLCASRKGGGGQPQHFGDGTRLSIL.

The rearrangement links TRBV27 to TRBJ2-1; D might be TRBD2 (5 bases). V dropped 3 bases and J dropped 10 bases, with 10 bases sitting between them. Germline assignment: CDR1 MNHEY and CDR2 SMNVEV (reference sequence). The CDR3 loop spans 12 amino acids. CDR3 DNA sequence: TGTGCCAGCAGTTTTGGCGGGTGGGAGCAGTTCTTC. Its protein product is CASSFGGWEQFF.

This chain connects TRBV28 to TRBJ1-2, with TRBD1 as a possible D gene (6 bases). V was clipped by 2 bases and J by 1 base, with 14 bases between them. Germline V gene lookup returns CDR1 MDHEN and CDR2 SYDVKM. The CDR3 extends over 16 amino acids. CDR3 bases: TGTGCCAGCAGTTTAGAAGCCCGGGGGCTTAACTATGGCTACACCTTC. Translated, it gives CASSLEARGLNYGYTF.

J is TRBJ1-2 and V is TRBV10-2; D is unclear. This CDR3 contains 14 residues. CDR1 WSHSY and CDR2 SAAADI come from the germline V gene. V dropped 5 bases and J dropped 5 bases, with 15 bases sitting between them. CDR3 coding DNA: TGCGCCAGCAGTCAAGGGCCATCAGCGTATGGCTACACCTTC. The encoded protein is CASSQGPSAYGYTF.

The chain carries TRBV28 and TRBJ2-5; 8 nucleotides align to TRBD1. J lost 5 bases, V lost 4 bases, and 6 bases had no gene match. The CDR3 length is 14 residues. From germline, CDR1 is MDHEN and CDR2 SYDVKM. CDR3: CASSYRGAWETQYF. The CDR3, as DNA: TGTGCCAGCAGTTACAGGGGGGCTTGGGAGACCCAGTACTTC.

CDR3 bases: TGCGCCAGCAGTCGAGGACTAGCCGGGACCGGGGAGCTGTTTTTT. Its translation is CASSRGLAGTGELFF. V gene TRBV10-1 combines with J gene TRBJ2-2; 8 nucleotides align to TRBD2. V lost 5 bases, J lost 5 bases, and 7 bases stayed unmatched. The length of the CDR3 is 15 residues. Germline lookup yields CDR1 WNHNN and CDR2 SYGVQD (reference sequence).

The chain has TRBV25-1 and TRBJ2-7; D remains unclear. The V gene's germline CDR1 is MGHDK and CDR2 SYGVNS. CDR3 size: 15 residues. V was shortened by 1 base and J by 4 bases, with 14 bases between the two germline ends. DNA of the CDR3: TGTGCCAGCAGTGAATTCCGGGCTAAAAGGTACGAGCAGTACTTC. This translates into CASSEFRAKRYEQYF.

The rearrangement joins TRBV28 to TRBJ1-5; 10 nucleotides line up with TRBD1. Trimming at V came to 5 bases and at J to 7 bases, leaving 8 bases not matched to a gene. The germline V gene has CDR1 MDHEN and CDR2 SYDVKM. CDR3 length: 15 amino acids. For the CDR3, the DNA is TGTGCCAGCAGTCGGGACAGGGGTGGAGGACAGCCCCAGCATTTT. This encodes CASSRDRGGGQPQHF. Looking up the rest from reference TRBV28 and TRBJ1-5 gives the full variable domain: DVKVTQSSRYLVKRTGEKVFLECVQDMDHENMFWYRQDPGLGLRLIYFSYDVKMKEKGDIPEGYSVSREKKERFSLILESASTNQTSMYLCASSRDRGGGQPQHFGDGTRLSIL.

The rearrangement uses TRBV4-3 and TRBJ1-2; TRBD1 might be the D (5 bases). The CDR3 spans 14 residues. The V gene's germline CDR1 is LGHNA and CDR2 YSLEER. V shed 5 bases and J shed 8 bases, with 18 bases lying between them. This CDR3 is CASSRKQGLEGYTF. Here the CDR3 DNA reads TGCGCCAGCAGCAGGAAGCAGGGTCTTGAAGGCTACACCTTC.